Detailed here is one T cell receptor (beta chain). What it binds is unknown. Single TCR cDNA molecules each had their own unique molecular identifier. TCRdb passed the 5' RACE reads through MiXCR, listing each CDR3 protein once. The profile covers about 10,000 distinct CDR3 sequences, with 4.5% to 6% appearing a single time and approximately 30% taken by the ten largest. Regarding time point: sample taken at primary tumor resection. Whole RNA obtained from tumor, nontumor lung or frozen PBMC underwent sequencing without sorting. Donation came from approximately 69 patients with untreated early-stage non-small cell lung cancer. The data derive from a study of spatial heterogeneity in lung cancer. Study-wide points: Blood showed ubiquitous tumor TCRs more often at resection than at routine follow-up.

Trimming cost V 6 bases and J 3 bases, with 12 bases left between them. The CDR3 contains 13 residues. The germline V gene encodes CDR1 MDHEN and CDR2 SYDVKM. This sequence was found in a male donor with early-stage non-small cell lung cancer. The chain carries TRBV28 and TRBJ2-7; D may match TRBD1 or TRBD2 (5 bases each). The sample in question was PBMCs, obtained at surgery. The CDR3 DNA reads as TGTGCCAGCAGACCCGGGACGAGCTACGAGCAGTACTTC. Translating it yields CASRPGTSYEQYF.